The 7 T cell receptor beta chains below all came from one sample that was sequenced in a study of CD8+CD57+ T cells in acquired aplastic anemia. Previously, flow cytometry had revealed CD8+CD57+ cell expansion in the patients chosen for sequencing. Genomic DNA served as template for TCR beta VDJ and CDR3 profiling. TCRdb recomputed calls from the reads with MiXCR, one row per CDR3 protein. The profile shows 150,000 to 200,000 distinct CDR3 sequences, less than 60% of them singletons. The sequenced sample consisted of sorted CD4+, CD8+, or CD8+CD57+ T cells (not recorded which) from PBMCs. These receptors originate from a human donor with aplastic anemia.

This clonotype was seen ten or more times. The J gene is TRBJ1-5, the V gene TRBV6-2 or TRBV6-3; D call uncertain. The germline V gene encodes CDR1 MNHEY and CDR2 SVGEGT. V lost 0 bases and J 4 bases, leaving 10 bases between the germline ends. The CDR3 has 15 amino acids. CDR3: CASSYSYRVNQPQHF. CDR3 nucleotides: TGTGCCAGCAGTTACTCGTACAGAGTAAATCAGCCCCAGCATTTT.

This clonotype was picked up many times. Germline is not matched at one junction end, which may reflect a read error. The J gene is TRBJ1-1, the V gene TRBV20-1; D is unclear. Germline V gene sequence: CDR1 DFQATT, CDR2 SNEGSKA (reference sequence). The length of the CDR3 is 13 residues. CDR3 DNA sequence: TGCAGCGCTAATCGGTTCATGAACACTGAAGCTTTCTTT. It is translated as CSANRFMNTEAFF.

DNA for the CDR3: TGTGCCATCAGTGAGTCGAGGGAGATGGTGACTGAAGCTTTCTTT. It specifies CAISESREMVTEAFF. The rearrangement joins TRBV10-3 to TRBJ1-1; D is undetermined. V was trimmed by 0 bases and J by 5 bases, leaving 13 bases between them. The V gene's germline CDR1 is ENHRY and CDR2 SYGVKD. This CDR3 has 15 residues.

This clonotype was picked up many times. The CDR3 reads CASSEWGRGETQYF. The CDR3 bases are TGTGCCAGCAGTGAATGGGGAAGGGGAGAGACCCAGTACTTC. The chain joins TRBV6-1 to TRBJ2-5, with D maybe TRBD1 (5 bases). The germline V gene has CDR1 MNHNS and CDR2 SASEGT. This CDR3 spans 14 amino acids. Deletions cut 2 bases from V and 4 bases from J, with 11 bases between.

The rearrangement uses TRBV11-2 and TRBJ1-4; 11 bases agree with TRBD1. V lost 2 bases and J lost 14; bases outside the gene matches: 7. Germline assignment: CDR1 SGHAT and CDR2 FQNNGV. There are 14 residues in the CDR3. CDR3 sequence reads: CASSLSPGQGDLFF. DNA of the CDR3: TGTGCCAGCAGCTTAAGCCCGGGACAGGGGGACCTGTTTTTT.

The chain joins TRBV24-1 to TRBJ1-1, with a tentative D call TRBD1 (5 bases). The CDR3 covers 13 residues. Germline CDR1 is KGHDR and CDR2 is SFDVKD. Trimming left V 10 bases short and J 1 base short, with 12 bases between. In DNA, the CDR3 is TGTGCCACAGGGGCCGAGACGAACACTGAAGCTTTCTTT. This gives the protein CATGAETNTEAFF.

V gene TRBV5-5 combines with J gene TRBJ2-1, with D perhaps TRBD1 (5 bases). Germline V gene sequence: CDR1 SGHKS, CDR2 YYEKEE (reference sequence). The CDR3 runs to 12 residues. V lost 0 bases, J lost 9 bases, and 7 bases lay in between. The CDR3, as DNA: TGTGCCAGCAGCTTGGGGGGCAGTGAGCAGTTCTTC. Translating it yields CASSLGGSEQFF.